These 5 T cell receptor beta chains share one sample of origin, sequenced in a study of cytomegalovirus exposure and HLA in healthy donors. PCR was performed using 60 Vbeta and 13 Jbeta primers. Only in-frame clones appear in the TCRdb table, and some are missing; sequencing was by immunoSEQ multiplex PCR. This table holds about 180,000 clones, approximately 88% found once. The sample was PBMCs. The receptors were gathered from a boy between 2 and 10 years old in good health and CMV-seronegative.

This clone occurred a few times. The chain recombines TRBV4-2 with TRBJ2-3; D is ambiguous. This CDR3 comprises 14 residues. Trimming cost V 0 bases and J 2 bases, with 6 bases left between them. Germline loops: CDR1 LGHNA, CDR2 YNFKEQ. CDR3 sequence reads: CASSQESSTDTQYF. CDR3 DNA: TGTGCCAGCAGCCAAGAATCCTCCACAGATACGCAGTATTTT.

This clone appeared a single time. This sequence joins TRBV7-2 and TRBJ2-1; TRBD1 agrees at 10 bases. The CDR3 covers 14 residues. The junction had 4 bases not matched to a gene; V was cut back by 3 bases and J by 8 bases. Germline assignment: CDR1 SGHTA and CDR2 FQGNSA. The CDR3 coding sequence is TGTGCCAGCAGCTTGAGACAGGGGGCAGATGAGCAGTTCTTC. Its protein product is CASSLRQGADEQFF.

The CDR3 DNA follows: TGCGCCAGCAGCACACGGGCCCTGGGGGGAGGCTACACCTTC. This codes for CASSTRALGGGYTF. The chain employs TRBV5-1 and TRBJ1-2, with D tentatively TRBD1 (5 bases). CDR3 length: 14 residues. Trimming left V 4 bases short and J 8 bases short, with 18 bases between. Germline V lookup: CDR1 SGHRS, CDR2 YFSETQ. The variable domain in full, completed from reference TRBV5-1 and TRBJ1-2, reads KAGVTQTPRYLIKTRGQQVTLSCSPISGHRSVSWYQQTPGQGLQFLFEYFSETQRNKGNFPGRFSGRQFSNSRSEMNVSTLELGDSALYLCASSTRALGGGYTFGSGTRLTVV.

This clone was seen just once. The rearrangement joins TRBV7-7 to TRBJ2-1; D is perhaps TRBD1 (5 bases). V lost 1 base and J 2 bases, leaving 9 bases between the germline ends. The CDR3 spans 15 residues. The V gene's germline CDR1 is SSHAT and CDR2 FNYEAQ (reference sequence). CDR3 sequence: CASSLGQGTYNEQFF. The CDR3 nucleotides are TGTGCCAGCAGCTTAGGGCAGGGAACCTACAATGAGCAGTTCTTC.

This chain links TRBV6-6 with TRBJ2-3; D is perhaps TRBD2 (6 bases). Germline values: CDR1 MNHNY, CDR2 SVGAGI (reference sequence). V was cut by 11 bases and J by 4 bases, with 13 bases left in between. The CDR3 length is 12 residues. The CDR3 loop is CAARDSADTQYF. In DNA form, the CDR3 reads TGTGCCGCCCGGGACTCAGCAGATACGCAGTATTTT.